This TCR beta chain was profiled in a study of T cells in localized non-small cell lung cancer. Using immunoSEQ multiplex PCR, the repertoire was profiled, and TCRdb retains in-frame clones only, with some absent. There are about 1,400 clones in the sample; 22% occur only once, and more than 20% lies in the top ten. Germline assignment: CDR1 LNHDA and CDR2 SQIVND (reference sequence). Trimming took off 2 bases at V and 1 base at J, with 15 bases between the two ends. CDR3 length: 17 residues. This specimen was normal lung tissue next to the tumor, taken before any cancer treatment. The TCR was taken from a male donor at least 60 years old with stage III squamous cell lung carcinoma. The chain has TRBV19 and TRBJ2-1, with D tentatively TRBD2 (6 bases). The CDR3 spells CASSIKPGLASYNEQFF. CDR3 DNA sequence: TGTGCCAGTAGTATAAAACCGGGACTCGCTTCCTACAATGAGCAGTTCTTC. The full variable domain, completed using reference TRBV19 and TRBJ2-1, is DGGITQSPKYLFRKEGQNVTLSCEQNLNHDAMYWYRQDPGQGLRLIYYSQIVNDFQKGDIAEGYSVSREKKESFPLTVTSAQKNPTAFYLCASSIKPGLASYNEQFFGPGTRLTVL.